The TCR beta chain described here comes from a study of blood T cell repertoires in COVID-19. Whole-study context: Researchers got acute and convalescent COVID-19 samples from the United States, Italy and Spain.

V was pared by 7 bases and J by 6 bases, with 12 bases between. Germline V gene sequence: CDR1 SEHNR, CDR2 FQNEAQ (reference sequence). CDR3 length equals 12 residues. The table came from immunoSEQ multiplex PCR; TCRdb's copy has only in-frame clones and leaves some out. Of over 150,000 clones in the sample, about nine tenths were seen once. Sequences were obtained from peripheral blood. The receptor was isolated from a man younger than 35 who had recovered from COVID-19. The rearrangement links TRBV7-9 to TRBJ1-1, with D unclear. CDR3 in amino acids: CASTPAVPEAFF. The CDR3 bases are TGTGCCAGCACCCCCGCGGTCCCTGAAGCTTTCTTT.